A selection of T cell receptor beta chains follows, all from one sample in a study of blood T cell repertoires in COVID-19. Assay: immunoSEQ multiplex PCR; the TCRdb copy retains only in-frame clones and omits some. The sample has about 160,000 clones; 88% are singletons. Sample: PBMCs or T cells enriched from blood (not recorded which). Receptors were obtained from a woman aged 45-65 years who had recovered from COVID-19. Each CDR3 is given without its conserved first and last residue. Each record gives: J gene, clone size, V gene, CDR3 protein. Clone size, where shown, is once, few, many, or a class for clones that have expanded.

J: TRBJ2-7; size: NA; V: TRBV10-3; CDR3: AISRTGSSYEQY
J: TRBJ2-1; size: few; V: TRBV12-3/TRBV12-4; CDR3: ASSLGARSSQF
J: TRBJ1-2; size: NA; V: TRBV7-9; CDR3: ASSVGQGEYGYT
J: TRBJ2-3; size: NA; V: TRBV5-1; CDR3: ASSRNSITDTQY
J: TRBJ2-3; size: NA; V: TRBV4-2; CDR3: ASSQLLAGGTDTQY
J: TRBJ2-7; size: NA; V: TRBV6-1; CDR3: ASSGGAGQVIYEQY
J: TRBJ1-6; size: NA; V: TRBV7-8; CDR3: ASSTSGQLNSPLH
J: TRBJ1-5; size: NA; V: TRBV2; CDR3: ASRDRVGDQPQH
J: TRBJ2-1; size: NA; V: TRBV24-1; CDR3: ATSDPGQPYNEQF
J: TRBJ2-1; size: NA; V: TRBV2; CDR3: ASSDWGGGNEQF
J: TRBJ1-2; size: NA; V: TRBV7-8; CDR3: ASSPRTGARGYT
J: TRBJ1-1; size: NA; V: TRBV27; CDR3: ASSLSGIVQNTEAF
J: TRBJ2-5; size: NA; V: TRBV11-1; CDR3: ASSLRLAGRKETQY
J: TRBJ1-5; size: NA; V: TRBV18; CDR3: ASSDKYSNQPQH
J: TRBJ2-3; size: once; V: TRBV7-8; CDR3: ASSSDRENTQY
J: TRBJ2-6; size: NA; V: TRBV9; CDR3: ASSVGFRGHSGANVLT
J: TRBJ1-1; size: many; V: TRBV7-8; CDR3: ASSLGGGRGTEAF
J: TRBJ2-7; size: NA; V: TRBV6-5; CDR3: ASSYSSSGPYEQY
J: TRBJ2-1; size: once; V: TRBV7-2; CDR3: ASSFGLDEQF
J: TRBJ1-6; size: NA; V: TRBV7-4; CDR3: ASSPGQFYNSPLH
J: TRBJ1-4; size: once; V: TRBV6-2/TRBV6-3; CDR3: ASSSGWGKLF
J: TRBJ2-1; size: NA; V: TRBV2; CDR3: ASSQGLAGAGEQF
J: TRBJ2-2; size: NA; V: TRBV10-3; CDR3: ANARGTGELF
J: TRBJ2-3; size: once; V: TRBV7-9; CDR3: ASSPWTGSTDTQY
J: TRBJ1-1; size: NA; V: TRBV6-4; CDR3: ASSEKVSGTSEAF
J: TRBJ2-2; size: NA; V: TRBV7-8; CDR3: ASSLLDPGNTGELF
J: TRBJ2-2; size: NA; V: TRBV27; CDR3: ASRQVGYTGELF
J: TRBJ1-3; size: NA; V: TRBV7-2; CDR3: ASSLIGGGNTIY
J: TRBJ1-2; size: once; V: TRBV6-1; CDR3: ASSDGTPHHYYGYT